These T cell receptor beta chains were read from a single sample in a study of shared clonotypes between healthy human individuals. Repertoires were generated with immunoSEQ multiplex PCR, while TCRdb's copy carries only in-frame clones and drops some. The data contain roughly 2.1 million clones, 85% to 95% of them singletons. Sequences were obtained from naive CD8+ T cells from PBMCs. All receptors derive from a man aged 18 to 30 in good health. Some clones in this sample may be carry-over from other donors' samples. Both conserved end residues are part of each CDR3. The D gene is left open where the match is weak. Some rows mark clone size as missing; the rest say once, few, many or name a class of expanded clone.

cdr3_length	v_call	j_call	clone_size	d_call	cdr3_nt	cdr3_aa
12	TRBV9	TRBJ1-2	-	-	TGTGCCAGCCGAACGGGAGGGGATGGCTACACCTTC	CASRTGGDGYTF
12	TRBV29-1	TRBJ1-2	-	-	TGCAGCGTTGACAGGGGCTACTATGGCTACACCTTC	CSVDRGYYGYTF
15	TRBV4-1	TRBJ2-4	many	-	TGCGCCAGCAGCCAAGATTTAGGCAGGGGAAACATTCAGTACTTC	CASSQDLGRGNIQYF
15	TRBV13	TRBJ1-3	-	TRBD1	TGTGCCAGCAGCGACAGGGGGCTATCTGGAAACACCATATATTTT	CASSDRGLSGNTIYF
15	TRBV7-9	TRBJ2-3	-	-	TGTGCCAGCAGCCCCCCGCGACAGGGCACAGATACGCAGTATTTT	CASSPPRQGTDTQYF
13	TRBV27	TRBJ1-2	-	-	TGTGCCAGCAGTCTCACAGCCAGCTATGGCTACACCTTC	CASSLTASYGYTF
16	TRBV9	TRBJ2-3	-	-	TGTGCCAGCAGCGTCCCAGGGGGAGGGCCTGGAGATACGCAGTATTTT	CASSVPGGGPGDTQYF
14	TRBV6-5	TRBJ2-3	once	-	TGTGCCAGCAGAAGCTTTGGGGGGACAGATACGCAGTATTTT	CASRSFGGTDTQYF
14	TRBV7-6	TRBJ1-2	-	-	TGTGCCAGCAGCTCCGGCGTAGGGGGCTATGGCTACACCTTC	CASSSGVGGYGYTF
12	TRBV13	TRBJ1-1	-	TRBD1	TGTGCCAGCAGCTACAGGGGAACTGAAGCTTTCTTT	CASSYRGTEAFF
13	TRBV27	TRBJ2-7	-	-	TGTGCCAGCAGTTTCGCCGGTTCCTACGAGCAGTACTTC	CASSFAGSYEQYF
13	TRBV7-3	TRBJ2-5	-	-	TGTGCCAGCAGCTCCAACTCAGAAGAGACCCAGTACTTC	CASSSNSEETQYF
14	TRBV15	TRBJ1-1	-	-	TGTGCCACCAGCAGAGTCAGGGATGGCACTGAAGCTTTCTTT	CATSRVRDGTEAFF
16	TRBV9	TRBJ2-3	-	TRBD2	TGTGCCAGCAGCGGGCGAACTAGCGTGTCGACAGATACGCAGTATTTT	CASSGRTSVSTDTQYF
20	TRBV10-3	TRBJ1-2	-	-	TGTGCCATCAGTGAGACACGCCTCCCTTCAGGGACGGTGTTGGGCTATGGCTACACCTTC	CAISETRLPSGTVLGYGYTF
14	TRBV27	TRBJ2-1	-	TRBD2	TGTGCCAGCAGTTTTCGGGCGGGAGGGGGCGAGCAGTTCTTC	CASSFRAGGGEQFF
15	TRBV10-3	TRBJ1-5	-	-	TGTGCCATCAGTGACCACATGGGGGAGATAGGGGCCCAGCATTTT	CAISDHMGEIGAQHF
15	TRBV27	TRBJ2-7	-	TRBD1	TGTGCCAGCTCGGGGCCGGGACAGGGTCGTTACGAGCAGTACTTC	CASSGPGQGRYEQYF
14	TRBV2	TRBJ2-7	-	-	TGTGCCAGCAGGGAGGCCCCTAGGGACTACGAGCAGTACTTC	CASREAPRDYEQYF
12	TRBV11-2	TRBJ2-5	-	-	TGTGCCAGCAGCCTGACCCAAGGGGCCCAGTACTTC	CASSLTQGAQYF
15	TRBV4-3	TRBJ1-5	-	-	TGCGCCAGCAGCCAAGTTCTCTCGGGGAGCCAGCCCCAGCATTTT	CASSQVLSGSQPQHF
15	TRBV28	TRBJ1-5	-	TRBD1	TGTGCCAGCAGTCGGGACAGGGAGGGCAATCAGCCCCAGCATTTT	CASSRDREGNQPQHF
16	TRBV4-1	TRBJ2-7	once	TRBD1	TGCGCCAGCAGCCACGCCGCGGGACAGGGTCCCTACGAGCAGTACTTC	CASSHAAGQGPYEQYF
13	TRBV28	TRBJ1-4	-	-	TGTGCCAGCAGGGGTCAGGGTAATGAAAAACTGTTTTTT	CASRGQGNEKLFF
11	TRBV6-4	TRBJ2-7	-	-	TGTGCCAGCAGTGACTCTGGCGAGCAGTACTTC	CASSDSGEQYF
14	TRBV19	TRBJ1-1	-	TRBD1	TGTGCCAGTAGTATTGGACAGGGCTACACTGAAGCTTTCTTT	CASSIGQGYTEAFF
10	TRBV20-1	TRBJ2-1	-	-	TGCAGTGCTAGAAGTGGTGAGCAGTTCTTC	CSARSGEQFF
16	TRBV19	TRBJ1-5	-	-	TGTGCCAGTAGTATTTGGAGACAGGAACTCAATCAGCCCCAGCATTTT	CASSIWRQELNQPQHF
14	TRBV4-1	TRBJ2-7	-	-	TGCGCCAGCAGCCAATATTCTCGTCGGGACGAGCAGTACTTC	CASSQYSRRDEQYF
16	TRBV11-2	TRBJ2-7	-	-	TGTGCCAGCAGCACCCCTGGGGAAGCCAACTTCTACGAGCAGTACTTC	CASSTPGEANFYEQYF
13	TRBV7-9	TRBJ2-1	-	-	TGTGCCAGCAGCTTTGACACGTCAAATGAGCAGTTCTTC	CASSFDTSNEQFF
15	TRBV7-9	TRBJ2-2	once	-	TGTGCCAGCAGCTTTGGGACAAGGGTCCTCGGGGAGCTGTTTTTT	CASSFGTRVLGELFF